Shown below are 7 T cell receptor beta chains from a single sample sequenced in a study of T cell repertoires in cytomegalovirus infection. One entry per CDR3 protein results from TCRdb running MiXCR on the reads. The sample shows nearly 550,000 distinct CDR3 sequences, approximately 15% of them seen only once. Sequencing was carried out using CD8+ T cells from PBMCs. These receptors were obtained from a human donor in good health (CMV status not recorded). Some clones in this sample may be carry-over from other donors' samples.

This clonotype was observed at least ten times. The chain is built from TRBV7-3 and TRBJ2-1, with 8 bases identical to TRBD1. Germline trimming cut 4 bases from V and 7 bases from J; bases unmatched to any gene: 6. CDR1 is SGHTA and CDR2 is FQGTGA in the germline V gene. There are 14 residues in the CDR3. CDR3 loop: CASSSTGAGNEQFF. The CDR3 region has the DNA TGTGCCAGCAGCTCGACAGGGGCGGGAAATGAGCAGTTCTTC. Full variable domain (remainder filled in from reference TRBV7-3 and TRBJ2-1): GAGVSQTPSNKVTEKGKYVELRCDPISGHTALYWYRQSLGQGPEFLIYFQGTGAADDSGLPNDRFFAVRPEGSVSTLKIQRTERGDSAVYLCASSSTGAGNEQFFGPGTRLTVL.

This clonotype has only one observation. The genes are TRBV27 and TRBJ1-3; no clear D. Germline V lookup: CDR1 MNHEY, CDR2 SMNVEV (reference sequence). V lost 0 bases and J lost 4, with 13 bases in between. This CDR3 is 16 amino acids long. CDR3: CASSLSSGEYGNTIYF. CDR3 nucleotide sequence: TGTGCCAGCAGTTTATCTAGCGGGGAATACGGAAACACCATATATTTT.

The V gene is TRBV3-1, the J gene TRBJ2-1; weak D call: TRBD2 (6 bases). CDR3 length: 15 residues. The V end was cut by 1 base, the J end by 10 bases, with 17 bases between. Germline CDR1 is LGHDT and CDR2 is YNNKEL (reference sequence). CDR3 DNA: TGTGCCAGCAGCCAAGTTAATGGCGGGGCGAGGGAGCAGTTCTTC. It encodes CASSQVNGGAREQFF.

Note on this clonotype: This clone may be a read error of a much larger clone one base away. V and J are TRBV29-1 and TRBJ1-5; 8 bases are a match to TRBD1. V was clipped by 5 bases and J by 6 bases; unmatched bases: 9. Germline V gene data show CDR1 as SQVTM and CDR2 as ANQGSEA. This CDR3 has 14 residues. Here the CDR3 reads CSVNTGGTGQPQHF. CDR3 nucleotides: TGCAGCGTTAATACAGGGGGAACGGGTCAGCCCCAGCATTTT.

This clonotype was seen a few times. The CDR3 sequence is CASSFRTSDNEQFF. CDR3 sequence (DNA): TGTGCCAGCAGCTTCAGGACTAGCGACAATGAGCAGTTCTTC. The genes are TRBV13 and TRBJ2-1, with 9 bases aligning to TRBD2. The CDR3 loop spans 14 amino acids. The junction had 2 bases not matched to a gene; V was cut back by 3 bases and J by 5 bases. From germline, CDR1 is PRHDT and CDR2 FYEKMQ (reference sequence).

This clonotype was counted many times. This chain links TRBV7-3 with TRBJ2-2; D call uncertain. The CDR3 is made up of 13 amino acids. Germline-derived CDR1 and CDR2 are SGHTA and FQGTGA. Trimming stripped 3 bases from V and 6 bases from J, with 8 bases between. The CDR3 loop is CASSFGLSGELFF. The DNA of the CDR3 is TGTGCCAGCAGCTTCGGATTATCCGGGGAGCTGTTTTTT.

This sequence joins TRBV3-1 and TRBJ1-5; D may be TRBD1 (6 bases). Germline V gives CDR1 LGHDT, CDR2 YNNKEL (reference sequence). The CDR3 is 15 residues long. V lost 0 bases and J 7 bases, leaving 13 bases between the germline ends. The CDR3: CASSQDRRGRQPQHF. CDR3 bases: TGTGCCAGCAGCCAAGATCGCAGGGGCCGGCAGCCCCAGCATTTT.